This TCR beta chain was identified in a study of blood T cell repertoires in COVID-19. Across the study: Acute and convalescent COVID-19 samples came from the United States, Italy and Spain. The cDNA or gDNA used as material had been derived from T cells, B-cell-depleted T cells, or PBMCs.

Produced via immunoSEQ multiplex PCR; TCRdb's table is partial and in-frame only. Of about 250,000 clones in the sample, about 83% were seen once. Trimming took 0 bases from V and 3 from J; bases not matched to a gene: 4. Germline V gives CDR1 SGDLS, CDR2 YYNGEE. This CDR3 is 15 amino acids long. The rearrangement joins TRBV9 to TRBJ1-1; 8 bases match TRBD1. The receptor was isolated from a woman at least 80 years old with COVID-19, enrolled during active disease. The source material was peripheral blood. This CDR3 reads CASSVADRVHTEAFF. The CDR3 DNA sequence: TGTGCCAGCAGCGTAGCGGACAGGGTGCACACTGAAGCTTTCTTT.